These 31 T cell receptor beta chains were sequenced from one sample in a study of blood T cell repertoires in COVID-19 (TCRdb year 2020). Library preparation used the immunoSEQ multiplex PCR assay. TCRdb carries this immuneACCESS record with in-frame sequences only. Its versions omit some clonotypes, under half of them owing to an unresolved V gene in the studies checked, with the rest unexplained. The sample yields about 100,000 clones; 65% to 90% were counted once. About 3.8% of the sample belongs to the ten largest clones. Material for sequencing was peripheral blood. The source of these receptors is a man in his 60s with acute or convalescent COVID-19.

This clone occurred a few times. V is TRBV19 and J is TRBJ1-5; 8 positions match TRBD1. The CDR3 is 15 amino acids. The junction had 9 bases not matched to a gene; V was cut back by 6 bases and J by 5 bases. Per the germline V gene, CDR1 is LNHDA and CDR2 is SQIVND (reference sequence). CDR3 loop: CASSHGQGVYQPQHF. In DNA form, the CDR3 reads TGTGCCAGTAGCCACGGACAGGGTGTTTATCAGCCCCAGCATTTT.

This clone was recorded only once. This chain connects TRBV12-3 or TRBV12-4 to TRBJ2-3; 7 positions agree with TRBD2. The J segment lost 1 base and the V segment lost 7 bases, leaving 2 bases of the junction unmatched. CDR3 size: 13 residues. CDR3 protein: CASNLAGTDTQYF. CDR3 nucleotides: TGTGCCAGCAACCTAGCGGGCACAGATACGCAGTATTTT.

V usage is TRBV5-6 and J usage is TRBJ2-3; the match to TRBD1 covers 8 bases. This CDR3 contains 14 residues. Germline-derived CDR1 and CDR2 are SGHDT and YYEEEE. Trimming took 2 bases from V and 4 from J; bases not matched to a gene: 3. CDR3 region: CASSFRGRADTQYF. The CDR3, as DNA: TGTGCCAGCAGCTTCAGGGGGCGCGCAGATACGCAGTATTTT.

This clone has a handful of counts. This chain joins TRBV4-3 and TRBJ1-5, with TRBD1 identical over 8 bases. Trimming at V came to 3 bases and at J to 5 bases, leaving 6 bases not matched to a gene. The CDR3 is 15 amino acids. Germline assignment: CDR1 LGHNA and CDR2 YSLEER. CDR3 residues: CASSQLLDRDQPQHF. The DNA of the CDR3 is TGCGCCAGCAGCCAGTTGCTGGACAGGGATCAGCCCCAGCATTTT.

This chain uses TRBV19 with TRBJ2-7, with 10 bases matching TRBD2. Germline trimming cut 5 bases from V and 4 bases from J; bases unmatched to any gene: 2. The length of the CDR3 is 13 residues. CDR1 is LNHDA, CDR2 SQIVND, per germline (reference sequence). The CDR3 region has the DNA TGTGCCAGTAGTCTAGCGGGAGAGTACGAGCAGTACTTC. It yields the protein CASSLAGEYEQYF.

V and J are TRBV4-1 and TRBJ2-2; no firm D call. Germline values: CDR1 MGHRA, CDR2 YSYEKL. This CDR3 region has 15 residues. V was clipped by 1 base and J by 4 bases, with 10 bases between them. The CDR3 loop reads CASSQGQARTGELFF. The CDR3 DNA reads TGCGCCAGCAGCCAAGGGCAGGCCCGCACCGGGGAGCTGTTTTTT.

The rearrangement links TRBV2 to TRBJ2-4; possibly TRBD1 for D (5 bases). V lost 7 bases and J 9 bases, leaving 16 bases between the germline ends. Germline V lookup: CDR1 SNHLY, CDR2 FYNNEI. The CDR3 runs to 13 residues. The CDR3 coding sequence is TGTGCCAGCACCGATCAAGGGGCGGCCATTCAGTACTTC. It yields the protein CASTDQGAAIQYF. The whole variable domain, filled in from reference TRBV2 and TRBJ2-4, reads EPEVTQTPSHQVTQMGQEVILRCVPISNHLYFYWYRQILGQKVEFLVSFYNNEISEKSEIFDDQFSVERPDGSNFTLKIRSTKLEDSAMYFCASTDQGAAIQYFGAGTRLSVL.

The gene calls are TRBV6-2 or TRBV6-3 and TRBJ2-3; D is undetermined. The CDR3 is made up of 15 amino acids. The germline V and J ends were trimmed by 6 bases and 2 bases, with 15 bases remaining between them. Germline loops: CDR1 MNHEY, CDR2 SVGEGT. CDR3 sequence (DNA): TGTGCCAGCAGCAGACTCGACGGTCACACAGATACGCAGTATTTT. Residues: CASSRLDGHTDTQYF.

The chain is built from TRBV15 and TRBJ1-1, with a weak D call TRBD1 (5 bases). The CDR3 is 15 residues long. Looked up from germline, CDR1 is LNHNV and CDR2 is YYDKDF (reference sequence). Trimming cost V 2 bases and J 5 bases, with 15 bases left between them. CDR3 sequence (DNA): TGTGCCACCAGCAGATACGTAGGGGAATTGACTGAAGCTTTCTTT. This codes for CATSRYVGELTEAFF.

This rearrangement joins TRBV29-1 to TRBJ2-1; maybe TRBD1 (6 bases). Germline V gene sequence: CDR1 SQVTM, CDR2 ANQGSEA. This CDR3 has 13 amino acids. In DNA form, the CDR3 reads TGCAGTTTACAGGGCTACTCCTACAATGAGCAGTTCTTC. Protein: CSLQGYSYNEQFF.

V and J are TRBV7-3 and TRBJ2-1, with D possibly being TRBD1 (6 bases). This CDR3 region has 15 residues. The V gene's germline CDR1 is SGHTA and CDR2 FQGTGA. V was trimmed by 2 bases and J by 5 bases, leaving 13 bases between them. CDR3 bases: TGTGCCAGCAGCTTACAGGGGACCCCCAACAATGAGCAGTTCTTC. Protein product: CASSLQGTPNNEQFF.

The rearrangement uses TRBV6-5 and TRBJ1-5; D ambiguous. The germline V gene has CDR1 MNHEY and CDR2 SVGAGI. Trimming stripped 4 bases from V and 2 bases from J, with 9 bases between. The CDR3 is made up of 14 amino acids. The CDR3 region has the DNA TGTGCCAGCAGTTCCCAACTAGGCAATCAGCCCCAGCATTTT. It encodes CASSSQLGNQPQHF.

The V gene is TRBV3-1 (or the pseudogene TRBV3-2), the J gene TRBJ2-4; 7 positions match TRBD2. The germline V gene has CDR1 LGHDT and CDR2 YNNKEL (reference sequence). The CDR3 length is 13 residues. The V and J ends lost 0 bases and 8 bases, in that order; junction bases with no gene match: 1. The CDR3 DNA follows: TGTGCCAGCAGCCAAGACGGGAGGTACATTCAGTACTTC. Protein: CASSQDGRYIQYF.

This clone was found many times. The chain has TRBV7-9 and TRBJ1-6; D perhaps matches TRBD1 (5 bases). The germline V gene has CDR1 SEHNR and CDR2 FQNEAQ (reference sequence). V was cut by 7 bases and J by 10 bases, with 17 bases left in between. CDR3 length equals 14 residues. The CDR3 sequence is CASTDGWGESPLHF. DNA of the CDR3: TGTGCCAGCACCGACGGATGGGGGGAATCACCCCTCCACTTT.

The sample holds one count of this clone. CDR3 DNA: TGTGCCAGTAGTATGCGGGGACGCGCAGGGTCAAAAAATGAGCAGTTCTTC. Translating gives CASSMRGRAGSKNEQFF. This sequence joins TRBV19 and TRBJ2-1; TRBD2 might be the D (6 bases). V shed 3 bases and J shed 7 bases, with 22 bases lying between them. The CDR3 is 17 amino acids. CDR1 and CDR2 from the germline V gene are LNHDA and SQIVND (reference sequence).

The V call is TRBV6-1, the J call TRBJ1-6; D might be TRBD1 (5 bases). This CDR3 is 16 amino acids long. The germline V and J ends were trimmed by 4 bases and 4 bases, with 14 bases remaining between them. CDR1 is MNHNS and CDR2 is SASEGT in the germline V gene. CDR3: CASSGQPESYNSPLHF. CDR3 in DNA: TGTGCCAGCAGTGGACAGCCTGAGAGTTATAATTCACCCCTCCACTTT.

The chain uses TRBV5-1 and TRBJ2-1; 10 bases line up with TRBD2. The CDR3 loop spans 15 amino acids. V trimming: 4 bases; J trimming: 10 bases; junction bases outside the gene matches: 11. Germline CDR1 and CDR2: SGHRS and YFSETQ. In DNA form, the CDR3 reads TGCGCCAGCAGCATCCTAGCGGGGGAGTCGGAAGAGCAGTTCTTC. Residues: CASSILAGESEEQFF.

The chain joins TRBV7-9 to TRBJ2-1; 10 nucleotides match TRBD2. Germline CDR1 SEHNR, CDR2 FQNEAQ (reference sequence). This CDR3 comprises 16 residues. V lost 8 bases, J lost 7 bases, and 14 bases stayed unmatched. CDR3 nucleotides: TGTGCCAGCGGGAGGGGAGCGGGAGGGAGTATGAATGAGCAGTTCTTC. Its protein product is CASGRGAGGSMNEQFF.

V and J are TRBV19 and TRBJ2-7; D may be TRBD2 (6 bases). V was clipped by 5 bases and J by 1 base, with 18 bases between them. CDR3 length: 16 residues. The germline V gene encodes CDR1 LNHDA and CDR2 SQIVND (reference sequence). The CDR3 is CASSPRDSLTSYEQYF. The CDR3 bases are TGTGCCAGTAGTCCTCGGGACTCCCTGACTTCCTACGAGCAGTACTTC.

The chain has TRBV9 and TRBJ1-1; weak D call: TRBD1 (5 bases). V lost 3 bases, J lost 3 bases, and 9 bases lay in between. Per the germline V gene, CDR1 is SGDLS and CDR2 is YYNGEE. CDR3 size: 13 residues. The CDR3 nucleotides read TGTGCCAGCAGCGCCCCGGGGGACACTGAAGCTTTCTTT. It codes for CASSAPGDTEAFF.

The rearrangement uses TRBV6-6 and TRBJ2-7, with 9 bases identical to TRBD2. Germline CDR1 and CDR2: MNHNY and SVGAGI (reference sequence). The CDR3 has 14 amino acids. The ends lost 6 bases at V and 3 bases at J; junction bases unmatched: 6. CDR3: CASRTAGGDYEQYF. As DNA, the CDR3 is TGTGCCAGCAGGACGGCGGGGGGGGACTACGAGCAGTACTTC.

V usage is TRBV5-1 and J usage is TRBJ2-5, with TRBD1 identical over 7 bases. The V gene end was trimmed by 1 base and the J gene end by 5 bases; junction bases not matched to a gene: 5. CDR1 is SGHRS, CDR2 YFSETQ, per germline. The CDR3 covers 14 residues. The CDR3 DNA reads as TGCGCCAGCAGCTTGAGACAGGGCGCCGAGACCCAGTACTTC. Protein sequence: CASSLRQGAETQYF. The variable domain in full, with the rest retrieved from reference TRBV5-1 and TRBJ2-5, is KAGVTQTPRYLIKTRGQQVTLSCSPISGHRSVSWYQQTPGQGLQFLFEYFSETQRNKGNFPGRFSGRQFSNSRSEMNVSTLELGDSALYLCASSLRQGAETQYFGPGTRLLVL.

The rearrangement joins TRBV29-1 to TRBJ1-1; D possibly corresponds to TRBD1 (6 bases). This CDR3 spans 15 amino acids. V gave up 3 bases and J gave up 3 bases, with 17 bases separating them. The V gene's germline CDR1 is SQVTM and CDR2 ANQGSEA. For the CDR3, the DNA is TGCAGCGTTGATCGGAAGGGGGGGGCGGACACTGAAGCTTTCTTT. This codes for CSVDRKGGADTEAFF.

The chain uses TRBV7-2 and TRBJ2-5; D ambiguous. The CDR3 runs 15 residues. Germline CDR1 is SGHTA and CDR2 is FQGNSA. The ends were cut back, 1 base at V and 1 base at J, with 10 bases in the middle. The CDR3 bases are TGTGCCAGCAGCTTAGATGGAGCATCCCAAGAGACCCAGTACTTC. Amino acid sequence: CASSLDGASQETQYF.

J is TRBJ2-5 and V is TRBV12-2; the table's D call of TRBD2 was not tested on the DNA. TRBV12-2 is a pseudogene. The CDR3 consists of 13 residues. CDR3 sequence (DNA): TGTGCAAGTCGCTTAAAGGGAGAAGAGACCCAGTACTTC. It codes for CASRLKGEETQYF.

V and J are TRBV27 and TRBJ2-3, with a weak D call TRBD1 (5 bases). CDR3 length equals 16 residues. CDR1 and CDR2 (germline): MNHEY, SMNVEV (reference sequence). Trimming took 1 base from V and 2 from J, leaving 13 bases between them. CDR3 in amino acids: CASSLFGQGVTDTQYF. DNA for the CDR3: TGTGCCAGCAGTTTATTTGGGCAGGGCGTCACAGATACGCAGTATTTT.

J is TRBJ2-2 and V is TRBV5-5; D is possibly TRBD1 (6 bases). The V and J ends lost 7 bases and 7 bases respectively, with 23 bases between them. The CDR3 totals 16 residues. CDR1 SGHKS and CDR2 YYEKEE come from the germline V gene (reference sequence). As DNA, the CDR3 is TGTGCCAGCTCCCGTGTGTCAGGGGTTCGGGGCGGGGAGCTGTTTTTT. This codes for CASSRVSGVRGGELFF.

J is TRBJ2-1 and V is TRBV6-5; 14 bases agree with TRBD2. V shed 6 bases, J shed 8 bases, and the junction held 3 bases outside the gene matches. This CDR3 is 14 amino acids long. Germline assignment: CDR1 MNHEY and CDR2 SVGAGI. The CDR3 nucleotides read TGTGCCAGCAGCCGACTAGCGGGAGGGCATGAGCAGTTCTTC. Its protein is CASSRLAGGHEQFF.

Only a few counts were recorded for this clone. The V gene is TRBV2, the J gene TRBJ2-7; the match to TRBD2 covers 10 bases. V lost 6 bases and J lost 2; bases outside the gene matches: 7. This CDR3 spans 15 amino acids. The germline V gene has CDR1 SNHLY and CDR2 FYNNEI. CDR3 bases: TGTGCCAGCAGGCCCCTAGCGGGAGCTCCCTACGAGCAGTACTTC. This sequence encodes CASRPLAGAPYEQYF.

This rearrangement joins TRBV19 to TRBJ2-2, with a possible D match to TRBD1 (6 bases). Deletions cut 5 bases from V and 3 bases from J, with 7 bases between. Looked up from germline, CDR1 is LNHDA and CDR2 is SQIVND (reference sequence). The CDR3 totals 13 residues. CDR3: CASSYRDTGELFF. The CDR3 DNA reads TGTGCCAGTAGTTACAGGGACACCGGGGAGCTGTTTTTT.

This clone has more than one count but fewer than ten. The V gene is TRBV4-3, the J gene TRBJ2-3; TRBD2 might be the D (7 bases). Trimming took 0 bases from V and 4 from J, leaving 14 bases between them. The CDR3 extends over 16 amino acids. CDR1 is LGHNA and CDR2 is YSLEER in the germline V gene. The CDR3 region has the DNA TGCGCCAGCAGCCAAGATCGGGCGGGGGCTCCAGATACGCAGTATTTT. The encoded protein is CASSQDRAGAPDTQYF.